Each of the 5 T cell receptor beta chains below was sequenced from the same sample in a study of shared clonotypes between healthy human individuals. CD45RO-negative, CCR7-positively selected cells formed the naive CD8 fraction, excluding terminally differentiated effector memory CD45RA+ cells. Clones were read by immunoSEQ multiplex PCR, and TCRdb kept only the in-frame ones, dropping some. The table lists about 2.2 million clones, 90% to 95% of them singletons. Material for sequencing was naive CD8+ T cells from PBMCs. These receptors were taken from a man aged 18 to 30 in good health. Some clones in this sample may be carry-over from other donors' samples.

The chain combines TRBV29-1 with TRBJ2-3, with 7 bases that match TRBD2. Germline CDR1 is SQVTM and CDR2 is ANQGSEA. With V trimmed by 3 bases and J by 1 base, 10 bases remained unmatched. The CDR3 contains 16 residues. The CDR3 spells CSVEAGTISGTDTQYF. The CDR3 DNA sequence: TGCAGCGTTGAGGCCGGGACTATCTCTGGCACAGATACGCAGTATTTT.

The V and J genes are TRBV28 and TRBJ2-1; perhaps TRBD2 as D (5 bases). Trimming left V 5 bases short and J 8 bases short, with 10 bases between. CDR1 is MDHEN and CDR2 is SYDVKM in the germline V gene. This CDR3 spans 12 amino acids. CDR3 nucleotide sequence: TGTGCCAGCAGTACCCTGAGGGATGAGCAGTTCTTC. This gives the protein CASSTLRDEQFF.

The chain is built from TRBV27 and TRBJ1-1, with D maybe TRBD1 (5 bases). This CDR3 contains 15 residues. Germline-derived CDR1 and CDR2 are MNHEY and SMNVEV (reference sequence). The ends were cut back, 1 base at V and 3 bases at J, with 12 bases in the middle. The DNA of the CDR3 is TGTGCCAGCAGTTTATTCGGGGGTAGTCACACTGAAGCTTTCTTT. It codes for CASSLFGGSHTEAFF.

Only one count was recorded for this clone. This specimen includes other DNA sequences encoding the same CDR3. The chain carries TRBV27 and TRBJ2-5, with TRBD1 identical over 9 bases. The junction had 4 bases not matched to a gene; V was cut back by 5 bases and J by 6 bases. This CDR3 contains 13 residues. The germline V gene encodes CDR1 MNHEY and CDR2 SMNVEV (reference sequence). The CDR3 DNA sequence: TGTGCCAGCAGTCTGGGACAGGGTCAGACCCAGTACTTC. Encoded protein: CASSLGQGQTQYF.

CDR3 sequence reads: CASSQDQGGRDTEAFF. The CDR3 DNA is TGCGCCAGCAGCCAAGATCAAGGGGGGCGAGACACTGAAGCTTTCTTT. V is TRBV4-3 and J is TRBJ1-1; D possibly corresponds to TRBD1 (6 bases). V shed 0 bases and J shed 3 bases, with 14 bases lying between them. This CDR3 has 16 residues. Germline V gene data show CDR1 as LGHNA and CDR2 as YSLEER.